This TCR beta chain came from a study of cytomegalovirus exposure and HLA in healthy donors. Whole-study findings and limits: In vitro testing confirmed a few CMV-associated chains as specific for CMV antigens. Earlier analysis yielded a pattern in which most TCR beta V segments were productive about 90% or about 30% of the time. Among donors in an Asian-associated ancestry cluster, a later analysis reportedly found fewer N-insertions than the approximately 700-donor mean. It was likely that a cluster of highly shared sequence variants was a sequencing artifact.

As regards this clone: Antigen specificity is unknown.

Trimming left V 3 bases short and J 7 bases short, with 9 bases between. This CDR3 spans 12 amino acids. Germline V CDR1 and CDR2: SEHNR, FQNEAQ (reference sequence). The PCR made use of 60 Vbeta and 13 Jbeta primers. Profiling relied on immunoSEQ multiplex PCR, and the TCRdb table lists in-frame clones only, not all of them. The table lists just over 150,000 clones, about three quarters of them singletons. The source is a woman in her thirties in good health and CMV-seronegative. The chain has TRBV7-9 and TRBJ1-2; D remains unclear. Material for sequencing was PBMCs. The CDR3 protein is CASSFRGSGYTF. The CDR3 DNA reads as TGTGCCAGCAGCTTCCGGGGTTCTGGCTACACCTTC.